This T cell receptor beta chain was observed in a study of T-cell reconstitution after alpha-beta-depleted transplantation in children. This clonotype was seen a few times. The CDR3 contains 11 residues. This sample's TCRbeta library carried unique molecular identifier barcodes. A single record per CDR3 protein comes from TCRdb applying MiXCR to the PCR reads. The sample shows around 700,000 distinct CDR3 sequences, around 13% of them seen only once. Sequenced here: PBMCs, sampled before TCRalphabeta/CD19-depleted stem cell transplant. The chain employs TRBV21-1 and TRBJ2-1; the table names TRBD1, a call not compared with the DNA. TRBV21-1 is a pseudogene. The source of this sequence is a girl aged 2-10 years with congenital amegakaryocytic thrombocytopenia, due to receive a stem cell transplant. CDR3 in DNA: TGTGCCAGCAACGCCCTTAATGAGCAGTTCTTC. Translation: CASNALNEQFF.